In its sample, the clone carrying this T cell receptor beta chain was seen many times. Its cognate antigen is unknown. Coverage ceases 3 residues before the CDR3 finishes, and the germline J gene fills in the end. This specimen belongs to a study of T cell clonality in common variable immunodeficiency. Study-level findings and limits: What drives increased CVID clonality needs T cell subpopulation sequencing. Common variable immunodeficiency TCR beta sequences reportedly had fewer deletions and N-nucleotide insertions. TCRbeta clonality was increased in CVID versus healthy controls.

Equal genomic DNA amounts from CVID and control samples were sequenced. Using immunoSEQ multiplex PCR, the repertoire was profiled, and TCRdb retains in-frame clones only, with some absent. The sample shows 45,000 to 55,000 clones, none of them appearing just once. This CDR3 has 19 residues. V was clipped by 2 bases and J by 0 bases; unmatched bases: 10. Germline CDR1 and CDR2: MRHNA and SNTAGT. The rearrangement uses TRBV6-4 and TRBJ1-3; 10 nucleotides match TRBD1. The TCR was taken from a person aged 18 to 75 in good health. Sequenced input: peripheral blood mononuclear cells. The CDR3 reads CASSDRDRGIFISGNTIYF. The DNA read from the CDR3 is TGTGCCAGCAGTGACCGGGACAGGGGCATTTTCATCTCTGGAAACACC.